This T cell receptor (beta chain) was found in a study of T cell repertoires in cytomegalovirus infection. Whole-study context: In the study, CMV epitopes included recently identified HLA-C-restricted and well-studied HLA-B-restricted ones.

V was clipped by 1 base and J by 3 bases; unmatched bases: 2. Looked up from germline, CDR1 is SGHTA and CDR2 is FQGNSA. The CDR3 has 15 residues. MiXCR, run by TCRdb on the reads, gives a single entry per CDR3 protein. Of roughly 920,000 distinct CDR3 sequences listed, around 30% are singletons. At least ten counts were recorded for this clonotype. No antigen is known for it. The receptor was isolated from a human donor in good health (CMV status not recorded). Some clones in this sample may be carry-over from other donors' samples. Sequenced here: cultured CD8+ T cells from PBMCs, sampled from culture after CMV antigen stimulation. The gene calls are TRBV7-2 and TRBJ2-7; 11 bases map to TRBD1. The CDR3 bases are TGTGCCAGCAGCTTAGATGGGACAGGGGGCTACGAGCAGTACGTC. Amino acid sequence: CASSLDGTGGYEQYV.